This T cell receptor (beta chain) appears in the sequencing data of a study of cytomegalovirus exposure and HLA in healthy donors. Study-wide findings and caveats: A later analysis found that most CMV-associated TCR beta chains appeared HLA-restricted. Analyzed later, association rates of TCRs varied across HLA loci, with DRB1 most and HLA-C fewest. Reportedly, TCR beta sequences accurately predicted HLA-A and HLA-B alleles in most subjects. When presence/absence was analysed, sequencing depth was taken to be roughly uniform across donors.

In this sample, this clone turned up once. Antigen: not known. 60 Vbeta and 13 Jbeta primers were used in PCR. Only in-frame clones appear in the TCRdb table, and some are missing; sequencing was by immunoSEQ multiplex PCR. The sample shows under 150,000 clones, over 65% of them seen only once. The V gene end was trimmed by 5 bases and the J gene end by 5 bases; junction bases not matched to a gene: 9. The CDR3 loop spans 15 amino acids. Per the germline V gene, CDR1 is SGHTA and CDR2 is FQGNSA. Material for sequencing was PBMCs. The V gene is TRBV7-2, the J gene TRBJ1-2, with 9 bases aligning to TRBD1. The receptor's source is a man aged 40-49 years in good health and CMV-seronegative. Here the CDR3 DNA reads TGTGCCAGCAGCCCCGGGGACAGGGCAGTATATGGCTACACCTTC. Amino acids: CASSPGDRAVYGYTF.